This is a list of T cell receptor beta chains from one sample in a study of blood T cell repertoires in COVID-19. The method was immunoSEQ multiplex PCR; TCRdb's version includes in-frame clones alone and lacks a portion of them. This table holds 200,000 to 250,000 clones, approximately 86% found once. Material: peripheral blood. These receptors all stem from a woman in her thirties with COVID-19, enrolled during active disease. Each CDR3 is given with its conserved first and last residue. The D gene is left open where the match is weak. Not every row has a clone size; where given, it reads once, few, many or a size class.

V gene	CDR3 length	J gene	clone size	D gene	CDR3 DNA	CDR3 protein
TRBV28	13	TRBJ1-1	-	-	TGTGCCAGCAGTTTAGGGGAGTTGGAAGAAGCTTTCTTT	CASSLGELEEAFF
TRBV5-4	15	TRBJ2-1	-	TRBD1	TGTGCCAGCAGCTTGACAGGGGGCGTCCGCAATGAGCAGTTCTTC	CASSLTGGVRNEQFF
TRBV7-2	15	TRBJ2-5	-	TRBD2	TGTGCCAGCAGCTCGGGACTAGCGGCCGATTCGGCCCAGTACTTC	CASSSGLAADSAQYF
TRBV30	15	TRBJ1-1	-	TRBD1	TGTGCCTGGAGTACCCTACAGGGGAATGACACTGAAGCTTTCTTT	CAWSTLQGNDTEAFF
TRBV27	15	TRBJ1-2	-	TRBD1	TGTGCCAGCACCCCGAGGACAGGGGGAGGCTATGGCTACACCTTC	CASTPRTGGGYGYTF
TRBV4-2	23	TRBJ2-1	-	-	TGTGCCAGCAGCCAAGCAAGGACCTGGGAGATGCTAGCTTCAGATAGCTCCTACAATGAGCAGTTCTTC	CASSQARTWEMLASDSSYNEQFF
TRBV28	14	TRBJ2-7	-	-	TGTGCCAGCAGTTTATTTACAGGCCCCTACGAGCAGTACTTC	CASSLFTGPYEQYF
TRBV28	15	TRBJ2-3	once	TRBD2	TGTGCCAGCAGTTCTCTAGCGGGGGGCACAGATACGCAGTATTTT	CASSSLAGGTDTQYF
TRBV30	13	TRBJ1-2	-	-	TGTGCCTGGACAGGGGACCTCTCGTTTGGCTACACCTTC	CAWTGDLSFGYTF
TRBV28	14	TRBJ2-2	-	TRBD1	TGTGCCAGCAGTAGGGACAGCCTCACCGGGGAGCTGTTTTTT	CASSRDSLTGELFF
TRBV10-3	17	TRBJ1-2	once	-	TGTGCCATCAGTGAGTCAACATCCAGGACACCTAACTATGGCTACACCTTC	CAISESTSRTPNYGYTF
TRBV30	12	TRBJ1-1	-	-	TGTGCCTGGAGTGTATGGGGACTCGAAGCTTTCTTT	CAWSVWGLEAFF
TRBV19	13	TRBJ2-7	-	TRBD1	TGTGCCAGTAGTATCGGGACAGGGGGGGAGCAGTACTTC	CASSIGTGGEQYF
TRBV25-1	12	TRBJ1-1	-	-	TGTGCCAGCAGAGGACACTTCACTGAAGCTTTCTTT	CASRGHFTEAFF
TRBV6-2/TRBV6-3	15	TRBJ2-7	once	TRBD1	TGTGCCAGCAGTGACAAGTACAGGGGGCAGGGCGAGCAGTACTTC	CASSDKYRGQGEQYF
TRBV5-1	16	TRBJ1-4	-	-	TGCGCCAGCAGCTTGGGTGGGGGCGCAACTAATGAAAAACTGTTTTTT	CASSLGGGATNEKLFF
TRBV30	15	TRBJ2-1	few	-	TGTGCCTGGAGCCAGGGAGGGGGAGGATACAATGAGCAGTTCTTC	CAWSQGGGGYNEQFF
TRBV3-1/TRBV3-2	16	TRBJ2-5	-	TRBD2	TGTGCCAGCAGCCAAGTTAGTAGCGGGGGTCAAGAGACCCAGTACTTC	CASSQVSSGGQETQYF
TRBV4-3	17	TRBJ2-3	-	-	TGCGCCAGCAGCCAAGCCATGGGCGGGACGAGAGATGATACGCAGTATTTT	CASSQAMGGTRDDTQYF
TRBV27	14	TRBJ1-2	-	-	TGTGCCAGCAGTCCACTGCACCCAAACTATGGCTACACCTTC	CASSPLHPNYGYTF
TRBV7-3	15	TRBJ1-4	-	TRBD1	TGTGCCAGCAGCTTAAACAGGGGAACTAATGAAAAACTGTTTTTT	CASSLNRGTNEKLFF
TRBV7-9	12	TRBJ2-2	-	TRBD1	TGTGCCAGCAGCGACAGGGCCGGGGAGCTGTTTTTT	CASSDRAGELFF
TRBV12-3/TRBV12-4	11	TRBJ2-1	-	TRBD1	TGTGCCAGCAGAGACAGGGTTGAGCAGTTCTTC	CASRDRVEQFF
TRBV6-5	15	TRBJ1-6	-	-	TGTGCCAGCAGGGCAGGAAGCTCCTATAATTCACCCCTCCACTTT	CASRAGSSYNSPLHF
TRBV4-2	14	TRBJ2-1	-	-	TGTGCCAGCAGCCAGACTAGGGCTAACAATGAGCAGTTCTTC	CASSQTRANNEQFF
TRBV28	14	TRBJ1-5	-	-	TGTGCCAGCAGTTTATTCGGGGGGAATCAGCCCCAGCATTTT	CASSLFGGNQPQHF
TRBV5-1	14	TRBJ1-6	-	-	TGCGCCAGCAGCCGGGACTTGGGAAATTCACCCCTCCACTTT	CASSRDLGNSPLHF
TRBV7-9	15	TRBJ2-5	-	-	TGTGCCAGCAGCGTCCCCGAGGGGGTTGGAGAGACCCAGTACTTC	CASSVPEGVGETQYF
TRBV9	18	TRBJ2-1	-	TRBD2	TGTGCCAGCAGCGTAGAGGGGGGACTAGCGCCGTCCTACAATGAGCAGTTCTTC	CASSVEGGLAPSYNEQFF
TRBV12-5	14	TRBJ2-2	-	-	TGTGCTAGTGGTTTGGACAGGAACACCGGGGAGCTGTTTTTT	CASGLDRNTGELFF
TRBV9	14	TRBJ1-5	-	-	TGTGCCAGCAGCCCCCAACCGGCGGATCAGCCCCAGCATTTT	CASSPQPADQPQHF
TRBV6-5	14	TRBJ1-3	-	-	TGTGCCAGCAGTCCGGGGATCTCTGGAAACACCATATATTTT	CASSPGISGNTIYF
TRBV28	13	TRBJ2-7	-	-	TGTGCCAGCAGTGTAAGCCGAGATTACGAGCAGTACTTC	CASSVSRDYEQYF
TRBV7-3	16	TRBJ2-7	-	TRBD1	TGTGCCAGCAGCTGGCAAGACCGGGACAGGGACCACGAGCAGTACTTC	CASSWQDRDRDHEQYF
TRBV7-2	14	TRBJ2-7	-	-	TGTGCCAGCAATCCAGGGTACGCAGGCTACGAGCAGTACTTC	CASNPGYAGYEQYF
TRBV11-3	15	TRBJ1-1	-	-	TGTGCCAGCAGCTTAGGTTCAGGTAAGAACACTGAAGCTTTCTTT	CASSLGSGKNTEAFF
TRBV2	14	TRBJ2-7	once	TRBD2	TGTGCCAGCAAGCGGGGGCTTAGCTCCTACGAGCAGTACTTC	CASKRGLSSYEQYF
TRBV11-2	16	TRBJ2-1	few	TRBD1	TGTGCCAGCAGCTTAGGGACAGGGGGCCCGTACAATGAGCAGTTCTTC	CASSLGTGGPYNEQFF
TRBV7-9	16	TRBJ2-1	-	TRBD2	TGTGCCAGCAGCCCAGGGAGGGGTACGTTCTTCAATGAGCAGTTCTTC	CASSPGRGTFFNEQFF
TRBV5-5	18	TRBJ2-6	-	TRBD1	TGTGCCAGCAGCTCCCCGGGACAGGCGAGCTCTGGGGCCAACGTCCTGACTTTC	CASSSPGQASSGANVLTF
TRBV28	15	TRBJ1-6	-	TRBD1	TGTGCCAGCAGTGGGGCAGGGGGCGGTAATTCACCCCTCCACTTT	CASSGAGGGNSPLHF